These 27 T cell receptor beta chains were all obtained from the same sample, sequenced in a study of cytomegalovirus exposure and HLA in healthy donors. Primers: 60 Vbeta forward and 13 Jbeta reverse. TCRdb's copy holds only in-frame clones and misses some; the assay was immunoSEQ multiplex PCR. The data show 110,000 to 150,000 clones, 73% seen once. Material for sequencing was PBMCs. Every receptor here comes from a human donor in good health.

The chain couples TRBV5-4 to TRBJ2-1; 7 bases fit TRBD2. This CDR3 is 17 amino acids long. Germline V gene sequence: CDR1 SGHNT, CDR2 YYREEE (reference sequence). The V segment lost 4 bases and the J segment 7 bases; nucleotides outside the gene matches: 17. The CDR3 spells CASSPLLRAGEGNEQFF. CDR3 in DNA: TGTGCCAGCAGCCCTCTCCTCCGCGCGGGAGAAGGAAATGAGCAGTTCTTC.

The chain joins TRBV11-2 to TRBJ2-1, with D possibly TRBD1 on 5 matching bases. The V end lost 5 bases, the J end lost 9 bases, and 17 bases lay between the germline ends. Germline V gene data show CDR1 as SGHAT and CDR2 as FQNNGV. The CDR3 is made up of 14 amino acids. DNA of the CDR3: TGTGCCAGCAGCCCGATCCAGGGTCGCGCTGAGCAGTTCTTC. Protein product: CASSPIQGRAEQFF.

This clone came up a few times. The V call is TRBV5-1, the J call TRBJ2-1; no definite D call. V lost 3 bases and J 2 bases, leaving 6 bases between the germline ends. From germline, CDR1 is SGHRS and CDR2 YFSETQ. This CDR3 is 13 amino acids long. CDR3 region: CASSSIAYNEQFF. For the CDR3, the DNA is TGCGCCAGCAGCTCCATAGCCTACAATGAGCAGTTCTTC.

The chain combines TRBV7-8 with TRBJ2-1, with 9 bases identical to TRBD2. The CDR3 has 15 amino acids. In germline, CDR1 is SGHVS, CDR2 FQNEAQ. The junction had 4 bases not matched to a gene; V was cut back by 5 bases and J by 2 bases. CDR3 DNA: TGTGCCAGCAGCCCCCGACTAGCGGCCTACAATGAGCAGTTCTTC. Encoded protein: CASSPRLAAYNEQFF.

V gene TRBV11-3 combines with J gene TRBJ2-1, with 14 bases that match TRBD2. Germline lookup yields CDR1 SGHNT and CDR2 YENEEA. With 4 bases clipped from V and 7 bases from J, the junction kept 9 bases outside the gene matches. The CDR3 loop spans 17 amino acids. CDR3 in amino acids: CASSSEGGLAGDNEQFF. The CDR3 DNA is TGTGCCAGCAGCTCCGAGGGGGGACTAGCGGGAGATAATGAGCAGTTCTTC.

This rearrangement joins TRBV12-5 to TRBJ2-7; 7 bases agree with TRBD2. The CDR3 consists of 14 residues. Germline V lookup: CDR1 LGHNT, CDR2 FRNRAP. V lost 1 base, J lost 2 bases, and 2 bases stayed unmatched. The CDR3 is CASGLGAGAYEQYF. The CDR3 DNA is TGTGCTAGTGGTTTGGGGGCGGGAGCCTACGAGCAGTACTTC.

The chain combines TRBV29-1 with TRBJ2-1; 12 positions agree with TRBD2. The germline gives CDR1 SQVTM, CDR2 ANQGSEA. The CDR3 runs 17 residues. The junction had 7 bases not matched to a gene; V was cut back by 4 bases and J by 0 bases. CDR3 in DNA: TGCAGCGTTGTGGGACTAGCGGGTTTCGGCTCCTACAATGAGCAGTTCTTC. Amino acid sequence: CSVVGLAGFGSYNEQFF.

The rearrangement uses TRBV10-1 and TRBJ2-3; tentative D call: TRBD2 (5 bases). In germline, CDR1 is WNHNN, CDR2 SYGVQD (reference sequence). V dropped 3 bases and J dropped 2 bases, with 9 bases sitting between them. This CDR3 has 14 amino acids. The CDR3 sequence: CASSEAENTDTQYF. The CDR3 region has the DNA TGCGCCAGCAGTGAAGCGGAAAACACAGATACGCAGTATTTT.

The rearrangement links TRBV28 to TRBJ2-5; 14 bases are a match to TRBD2. With V trimmed by 3 bases and J by 5 bases, 17 bases remained unmatched. The CDR3 spans 20 residues. Per the germline V gene, CDR1 is MDHEN and CDR2 is SYDVKM. This chain's CDR3 is CASSFPRTSGGSDLGETQYF. For the CDR3, the DNA is TGTGCCAGCAGTTTCCCTCGGACTAGCGGGGGGTCCGACCTCGGGGAGACCCAGTACTTC.

The chain links TRBV7-9 to TRBJ1-1, with D perhaps TRBD1 (5 bases). The CDR3 consists of 18 residues. V was clipped by 0 bases and J by 2 bases, with 19 bases between them. From germline, CDR1 is SEHNR and CDR2 FQNEAQ (reference sequence). Here the CDR3 DNA reads TGTGCCAGCAGCTTAGCCGGGGGGTTGGGGAGGCTTAACACTGAAGCTTTCTTT. As protein: CASSLAGGLGRLNTEAFF. Full variable domain (outside the CDR3, taken from reference TRBV7-9 and TRBJ1-1): DTGVSQNPRHKITKRGQNVTFRCDPISEHNRLYWYRQTLGQGPEFLTYFQNEAQLEKSRLLSDRFSAERPKGSFSTLEIQRTEQGDSAMYLCASSLAGGLGRLNTEAFFGQGTRLTVV.

The chain uses TRBV7-9 and TRBJ2-7; D not certain. The CDR3 length is 11 residues. V lost 3 bases, J lost 6 bases, and 6 bases lay in between. The V gene's germline CDR1 is SEHNR and CDR2 FQNEAQ (reference sequence). The CDR3 loop reads CASSLGREQYF. The CDR3 DNA follows: TGTGCCAGCAGCTTGGGCCGCGAGCAGTACTTC. Combining the CDR3 with reference TRBV7-9 and TRBJ2-7 gives the whole variable domain DTGVSQNPRHKITKRGQNVTFRCDPISEHNRLYWYRQTLGQGPEFLTYFQNEAQLEKSRLLSDRFSAERPKGSFSTLEIQRTEQGDSAMYLCASSLGREQYFGPGTRLTVT.

The rearrangement links TRBV4-1 to TRBJ2-7; TRBD1 might be the D (6 bases). This CDR3 comprises 16 residues. V was pared by 2 bases and J by 3 bases, with 17 bases between. The germline V gene encodes CDR1 MGHRA and CDR2 YSYEKL. This chain's CDR3 is CASSQPLRDKHYEQYF. For the CDR3, the DNA is TGCGCCAGCAGCCAACCCCTCCGGGACAAACACTACGAGCAGTACTTC.

V is TRBV9 and J is TRBJ2-7, with 9 bases that match TRBD1. Germline V CDR1 and CDR2: SGDLS, YYNGEE. This CDR3 spans 13 amino acids. With V trimmed by 1 base and J by 6 bases, 2 bases remained unmatched. The CDR3 spells CASSVLDRGEQYF. In nucleotides, the CDR3 is TGTGCCAGCAGCGTATTGGACAGGGGCGAGCAGTACTTC.

Turning to this clone: The junction differs from germline at one of its ends, possibly a read error. The chain employs TRBV13 and TRBJ2-5; D perhaps matches TRBD2 (6 bases). In germline, CDR1 is PRHDT, CDR2 FYEKMQ (reference sequence). The CDR3 runs 14 residues. Written as DNA, the CDR3 is TGTGCCAGCAGCTGGGCCCCGGGGGAAGAGCCCCAGTACTTC. Protein: CASSWAPGEEPQYF.

This CDR3 is CASSSLSGENTGELFF. Written as DNA, the CDR3 is TGTGCCAGCAGCTCTCTTTCGGGAGAGAACACCGGGGAGCTGTTTTTT. V and J are TRBV7-9 and TRBJ2-2; D perhaps matches TRBD2 (6 bases). The CDR3 length is 16 residues. Between the trimmed V and J ends, which lost 4 bases and 1 base, there was a span of 13 bases. Germline lookup yields CDR1 SEHNR and CDR2 FQNEAQ (reference sequence).

The chain links TRBV7-9 to TRBJ2-7; 11 nucleotides line up with TRBD1. The germline V gene encodes CDR1 SEHNR and CDR2 FQNEAQ (reference sequence). This CDR3 comprises 17 residues. Trimming took 4 bases from V and 1 from J; bases not matched to a gene: 9. As DNA, the CDR3 is TGTGCCAGCAGCTACCGGGACAGGGGGGCCCCATCCTACGAGCAGTACTTC. This translates into CASSYRDRGAPSYEQYF.

This clone was seen only a few times. This chain joins TRBV28 and TRBJ1-2; weak D call: TRBD1 (6 bases). The CDR3 is 13 amino acids. V was trimmed by 6 bases and J by 7 bases, leaving 15 bases between them. The germline V gene has CDR1 MDHEN and CDR2 SYDVKM. The CDR3 coding sequence is TGTGCCAGCAGCTTAACAGGGTTAATTGGCTACACCTTC. Translated, it gives CASSLTGLIGYTF.

This clone was seen only a few times. The CDR3 spells CASSSRGEDTEAFF. CDR3 coding DNA: TGTGCCAGTAGTAGCCGGGGAGAGGACACTGAAGCTTTCTTT. The V and J genes are TRBV19 and TRBJ1-1; D is undetermined. The CDR3 totals 14 residues. Germline-derived CDR1 and CDR2 are LNHDA and SQIVND (reference sequence). Trimming cost V 4 bases and J 3 bases, with 12 bases left between them.

This chain links TRBV29-1 with TRBJ2-7; TRBD1 matches 8 bases. Unmatched junction bases numbered 10, after V lost 5 bases and J lost 4 bases. CDR1 SQVTM and CDR2 ANQGSEA come from the germline V gene. The CDR3 contains 14 residues. The CDR3 nucleotides read TGCAGCGTTTATGCCGGGACAGGAAAGTACGAGCAGTACTTC. Its translation: CSVYAGTGKYEQYF.

Turning to this clone: One end of the junction is discordant with germline, which a read error may explain. The chain is built from TRBV7-7 and TRBJ2-7; D is unresolved. CDR3 length equals 16 residues. Germline values: CDR1 SSHAT, CDR2 FNYEAQ (reference sequence). The CDR3 DNA is TGTGCTAGCAGCCCCAGCCCTAAGGCTAGAAGAGGCGAGCAGTACTTC. Its protein product is CASSPSPKARRGEQYF.

V gene TRBV30 combines with J gene TRBJ2-3, with 9 positions matching TRBD1. Germline V gene data show CDR1 as GTSNPN and CDR2 as SVGIG (reference sequence). V gave up 3 bases and J gave up 0 bases; unmatched junction bases: 16. The CDR3 contains 19 residues. The CDR3 sequence: CAWSRGTGLLQRSTDTQYF. CDR3 bases: TGTGCCTGGAGCCGCGGGACAGGGTTGCTACAGAGAAGCACAGATACGCAGTATTTT.

This clone was seen once. V is TRBV18 and J is TRBJ1-1, with D uncertain. This CDR3 is 15 amino acids long. Trimming pared 3 bases from V and 0 bases from J, leaving 11 bases between. Germline CDR1 is KGHSH and CDR2 is LQKENI. The CDR3 sequence: CASSPGNGVNTEAFF. CDR3 nucleotides: TGTGCCAGCTCACCTGGAAACGGGGTGAACACTGAAGCTTTCTTT.

CDR3 region: CASSHRVYEQYF. Here the CDR3 DNA reads TGTGCCAGCAGCCACAGGGTCTACGAGCAGTACTTC. The chain carries TRBV7-9 and TRBJ2-7; D possibly corresponds to TRBD1 (6 bases). CDR3 length: 12 residues. With 5 bases removed from V and 3 bases from J, the gap between germline ends came to 8 bases. Germline CDR1 SEHNR, CDR2 FQNEAQ (reference sequence).

This chain links TRBV7-9 with TRBJ1-2; D ambiguous. This CDR3 is built from 11 residues. CDR1 is SEHNR, CDR2 FQNEAQ, per germline (reference sequence). Trimming shortened V by 3 bases and J by 4 bases, and 3 bases separated the two germline ends. The CDR3: CASSFGYGYTF. CDR3 in DNA: TGTGCCAGCAGCTTCGGCTATGGCTACACCTTC.

V and J are TRBV7-2 and TRBJ1-2; a weak D match, TRBD1 (6 bases). This CDR3 is built from 15 residues. V was clipped by 1 base and J by 4 bases, with 13 bases between them. CDR1 is SGHTA, CDR2 FQGNSA, per germline. For the CDR3, the DNA is TGTGCCAGCAGCTTAGAGGCAGGGGTCCTCTATGGCTACACCTTC. Translation: CASSLEAGVLYGYTF. Filled out from reference TRBV7-2 and TRBJ1-2, the complete variable domain reads GAGVSQSPSNKVTEKGKDVELRCDPISGHTALYWYRQSLGQGLEFLIYFQGNSAPDKSGLPSDRFSAERTGGSVSTLTIQRTQQEDSAVYLCASSLEAGVLYGYTFGSGTRLTVV.

In this sample, this clone turned up a few times. The chain recombines TRBV11-2 with TRBJ2-7; the match to TRBD2 covers 11 bases. Germline trimming cut 5 bases from V and 3 bases from J; bases unmatched to any gene: 6. CDR3 size: 15 residues. Germline-derived CDR1 and CDR2 are SGHAT and FQNNGV. The CDR3 DNA sequence: TGTGCCAGCAGCCGAACTAGCGGGGGTTTCTACGAGCAGTACTTC. Amino acid sequence: CASSRTSGGFYEQYF. Variable domain in full (rest from reference TRBV11-2 and TRBJ2-7): EAGVAQSPRYKIIEKRQSVAFWCNPISGHATLYWYQQILGQGPKLLIQFQNNGVVDDSQLPKDRFSAERLKGVDSTLKIQPAKLEDSAVYLCASSRTSGGFYEQYFGPGTRLTVT.

The rearrangement joins TRBV27 to TRBJ2-5, with D possibly being TRBD2 (5 bases). The CDR3 is 16 amino acids. Germline V gene data show CDR1 as MNHEY and CDR2 as SMNVEV (reference sequence). V dropped 5 bases and J dropped 4 bases, with 20 bases sitting between them. The DNA for the CDR3 is TGTGCCAGCAGTCCCCTATCAATACTAGTAGGAGAGACCCAGTACTTC. It is translated as CASSPLSILVGETQYF.